The clone carrying this T cell receptor (beta chain) was observed a single time. Its antigen remains unidentified. The V segment lost 10 bases and the J segment 2 bases; nucleotides outside the gene matches: 11. Germline-derived CDR1 and CDR2 are ENHRY and SYGVKD. This CDR3 contains 15 residues. The cDNA had a unique molecular identifier and a template-switch universal primer site. TCRdb itself ran the 5' RACE reads through MiXCR, one entry per CDR3 protein. Of about 470,000 distinct CDR3 sequences in the sample, less than 25% were seen once. The data originate from a study of identical twins. The study's findings and limits: Because invariant MAIT and iNKT cells could be present, zero-insertion analyses could be partly confounded.

These data were likewise used in another study, on T cells expressing NK-cell markers. According to that study: From sorted CD3+CD56+NKG2C+, CD3+CD56+NKG2C- and CD3+CD56-NKG2C+ T cells came the TCR beta repertoires. A few donors likewise had their CD3+CD56-NKG2C+ fraction led by these clonotypes.

The specimen sequenced was CD4+ T cells sorted from blood. The chain combines TRBV10-3 with TRBJ2-3, with 8 bases aligning to TRBD1. This clonotype was sampled from a young woman in good health. The DNA of the CDR3 is TGTGCCACTGGAGTCAGGGGGCCGCCCACAGATACGCAGTATTTT. It specifies CATGVRGPPTDTQYF.